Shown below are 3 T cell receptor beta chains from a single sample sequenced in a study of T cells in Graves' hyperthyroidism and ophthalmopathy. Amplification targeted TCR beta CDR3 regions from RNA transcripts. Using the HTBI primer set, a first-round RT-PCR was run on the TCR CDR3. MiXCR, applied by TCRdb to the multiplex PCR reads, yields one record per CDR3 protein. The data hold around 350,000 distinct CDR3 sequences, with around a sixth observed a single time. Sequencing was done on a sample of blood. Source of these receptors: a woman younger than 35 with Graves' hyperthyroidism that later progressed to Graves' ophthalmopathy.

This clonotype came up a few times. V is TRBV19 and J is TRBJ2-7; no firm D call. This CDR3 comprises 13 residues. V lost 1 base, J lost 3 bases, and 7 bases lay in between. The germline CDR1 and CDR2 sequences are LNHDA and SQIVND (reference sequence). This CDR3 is CASSIAESYEQYF. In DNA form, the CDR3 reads TGTGCCAGTAGTATAGCGGAGAGCTACGAGCAGTACTTC.

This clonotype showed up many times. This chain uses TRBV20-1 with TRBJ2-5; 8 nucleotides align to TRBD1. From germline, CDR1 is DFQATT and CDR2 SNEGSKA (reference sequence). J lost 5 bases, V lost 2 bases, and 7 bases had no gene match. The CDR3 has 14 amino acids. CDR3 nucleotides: TGCAGTGCTAGAACCCCCAGGGGGCGGGAGACCCAGTACTTC. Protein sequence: CSARTPRGRETQYF.

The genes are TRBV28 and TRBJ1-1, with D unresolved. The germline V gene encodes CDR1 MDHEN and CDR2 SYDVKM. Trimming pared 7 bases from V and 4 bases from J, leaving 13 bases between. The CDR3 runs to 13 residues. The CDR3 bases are TGTGCCAGCAATGGTGACATGAGCACTGAAGCTTTCTTT. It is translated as CASNGDMSTEAFF.